The clone carrying this T cell receptor beta chain was seen more than once but under ten times. The record originates from a study of T-cell memory formation after mild COVID-19. 5'RACE primed at constant segments yielded TCR alpha and TCR beta cDNA libraries bearing sample barcodes and UMIs. One entry per CDR3 protein results from TCRdb running MiXCR on the 5' RACE reads. The sample includes around 160,000 distinct CDR3 sequences, around 10% of them seen just once. Trimming cost V 1 base and J 8 bases; bases outside gene matches: 5. This CDR3 comprises 15 residues. Germline assignment: CDR1 SGHTA and CDR2 FQGTGA.

The chain uses TRBV7-3 and TRBJ2-1, with TRBD2 matching over 10 bases. Sequenced input: PBMCs or a T cell subset sorted from them (not recorded which). The sequence was obtained from a man between 18 and 35 years old who had mild COVID-19 (a few samples of this study predate the infection). Cell type and time point are not known. The CDR3 region has the DNA TGTGCCAGCAGCTTAAAGCTAGCGGGGGTGGATGAGCAGTTCTTC. Amino acids: CASSLKLAGVDEQFF.